Listed below are T cell receptor beta chains from one sample, sequenced in a study of T cells in tuberculosis. Assay: immunoSEQ multiplex PCR; the TCRdb copy retains only in-frame clones and omits some. Of about 34,000 clones in the sample, roughly nine tenths were seen once. Material: PBMCs. Every receptor here comes from a donor between 10 and 35 years old with latent tuberculosis or without tuberculosis infection. CDR3s include the opening cysteine and the closing phenylalanine or tryptophan. The order of the fields is clone size, J gene, CDR3 length, D gene, V gene, CDR3 DNA, CDR3 protein. D genes are given only for firm matches. Some rows have no size entry. The others give once, few or many, or a class for an expanded clone.

. TRBJ2-2 16 TRBD2 TRBV4-3 TGCGCCAGCAGCCTAGTAGCGGGGGCGAACACCGGGGAGCTGTTTTTT CASSLVAGANTGELFF
. TRBJ2-7 13 . TRBV13 TGTGCCAGCAGCTTGGGCGGGAACTACGAGCAGTACTTC CASSLGGNYEQYF
. TRBJ2-1 14 . TRBV13 TGTGCCAGCAGCTTAACTCCGCAGGACAATGAGCAGTTCTTC CASSLTPQDNEQFF
. TRBJ1-1 17 . TRBV13 TGTGCCAGCAGCTCTTCCAGGGATCTACGGGGGGACACTGAAGCTTTCTTT CASSSSRDLRGDTEAFF
. TRBJ1-1 13 . TRBV19 TGTGCCAGTAGTACCCTGGCGAACACTGAAGCTTTCTTT CASSTLANTEAFF
few TRBJ2-1 14 . TRBV5-4 TGTGCCAGCAGCTTGGTGGGCAGGAACAATGAGCAGTTCTTC CASSLVGRNNEQFF
once TRBJ2-3 17 . TRBV4-3 TGCGCCAGCAGCCAGGGCCCGGGGGAGTGGGACACAGATACGCAGTATTTT CASSQGPGEWDTDTQYF
. TRBJ1-1 15 . TRBV5-8 TGTGCCAGCAGCTTGGCCTTAGGGGTCGGCACTGAAGCTTTCTTT CASSLALGVGTEAFF
. TRBJ2-7 13 TRBD1 TRBV27 TGTGCCAGTTGGGACAGGGATATTGGGTTGTGGTACTTC CASWDRDIGLWYF
. TRBJ2-7 15 TRBD1 TRBV4-3 TGCGCCAGCAGCCAAGAAGGGGGACAGGGCTACGAGCAGTACTTC CASSQEGGQGYEQYF
. TRBJ1-5 17 . TRBV7-6 TGTGCCAGCAGCTTAGATCTAAGGGGTTCGAGCAATCAGCCCCAGCATTTT CASSLDLRGSSNQPQHF
. TRBJ1-2 17 . TRBV4-1 TGCGCCAGCAGCCAACGGGGGGCAGGGCCCTTCAACTATGGCTACACCTTC CASSQRGAGPFNYGYTF
. TRBJ1-6 13 TRBD1 TRBV29-1 TGCAGCGTAAAAGGGACAGCAAATTCACCCCTCCACTTT CSVKGTANSPLHF
. TRBJ2-1 13 TRBD2 TRBV4-1 TGCGCCAGCAGCCAACTGGGGACTAGCGGCCAGTTCTTC CASSQLGTSGQFF
. TRBJ2-1 13 TRBD1 TRBV19 TGTGCCAGTAGTCGTCGACAGGGGAATGAGCAGTTCTTC CASSRRQGNEQFF
. TRBJ2-7 17 TRBD1 TRBV12-5 TGTGCTAGTGGTTTGCCGGAAGGGACAGGGGGGGACAGGGAGCAGTACTTC CASGLPEGTGGDREQYF
once TRBJ2-2 15 . TRBV7-6 TGTGCCAGCAGCCCGGGGGGCGCTGGAACCGGGGAGCTGTTTTTT CASSPGGAGTGELFF
. TRBJ1-6 17 TRBD1 TRBV9 TGTGCCAGCAGCCCTCGGACAGGGAAGTTGTATAATTCACCCCTCCACTTT CASSPRTGKLYNSPLHF
. TRBJ1-1 12 . TRBV6-5 TGTGCCAGCAGCTCGTCCTGGGAGGGAGCTTTCTTT CASSSSWEGAFF
once TRBJ2-2 14 TRBD1 TRBV9 TGTGCCAGCAGCGTAAAAGGGGGCAACGGGGAGCTGTTTTTT CASSVKGGNGELFF
. TRBJ2-5 13 . TRBV30 TGTGCCTGGAGTTTAACTAGGGAAGAGACCCAGTACTTC CAWSLTREETQYF
once TRBJ1-2 14 . TRBV30 TGTGCCTGGAGTTACAGGGTGGATAACTATGGCTACACCTTC CAWSYRVDNYGYTF
. TRBJ1-6 14 TRBD1 TRBV9 TGTGCCAGCAGCTTCACAGGGGATCGGTCACCCCTCCACTTT CASSFTGDRSPLHF
. TRBJ2-7 15 TRBD1 TRBV28 TGTGCCAGCAGCTACATCGGACAGGTTTCCTACGAGCAGTACTTC CASSYIGQVSYEQYF
. TRBJ2-1 14 . TRBV15 TGTGCCACCAGCAGCCCGGGCTCCTACAATGAGCAGTTCTTC CATSSPGSYNEQFF
. TRBJ2-3 18 TRBD2 TRBV5-1 TGCGCCAGCAGCTTCTGGACTAGCGGGAGTTTCGGCACAGATACGCAGTATTTT CASSFWTSGSFGTDTQYF
. TRBJ2-7 14 TRBD1 TRBV6-1 TGTGCCAGCCTGGGGACAGGGGGGGCCTACGAGCAGTACTTC CASLGTGGAYEQYF
once TRBJ2-2 18 . TRBV4-3 TGCGCCAGCAGCCAAGACATGGGCCACGGTTCGAACACCGGGGAGCTGTTTTTT CASSQDMGHGSNTGELFF
. TRBJ2-2 18 TRBD2 TRBV4-3 TGCGCCAGCAGCCAACCTATTGTGGGGGGGAACCCCACCGGGGAGCTGTTTTTT CASSQPIVGGNPTGELFF
. TRBJ1-2 13 . TRBV14 TGTGCCAGCAGCCAGGGAGCTAACTATGGCTACACCTTC CASSQGANYGYTF
. TRBJ2-7 15 . TRBV7-2 TGTGCCAGCAGCCGCAGCCGACAGGATTTCTACGAGCAGTACTTC CASSRSRQDFYEQYF
. TRBJ2-1 13 . TRBV6-5 TGTGCCACCCTCGCAGGCCTCTACAATGAGCAGTTCTTC CATLAGLYNEQFF
. TRBJ2-3 15 TRBD2 TRBV7-9 TGTGCCAGCAGCTTGCGGGGGGGCATTGAAGATACGCAGTATTTT CASSLRGGIEDTQYF
once TRBJ1-1 12 TRBD1 TRBV2 TGTGCCAATACAGGGGGAGAACCTGAAGCTTTCTTT CANTGGEPEAFF
. TRBJ2-1 15 TRBD2 TRBV9 TGTGCCAGCAGCGTAGCTAGCGGGCCCGACAATGAGCAGTTCTTC CASSVASGPDNEQFF
. TRBJ1-3 15 . TRBV27 TGTGCCAGCAGCCGAGCGGGGGAACGAGGAAACACCATATATTTT CASSRAGERGNTIYF
. TRBJ2-3 14 . TRBV4-1 TGCGCCAGCAGCCAACCCCTGGCTCGTGCTACGCAGTATTTT CASSQPLARATQYF
. TRBJ2-7 13 . TRBV27 TGTGCCACCAAACCAGCGGAATTGTACGAGCAGTACTTC CATKPAELYEQYF
. TRBJ1-1 11 . TRBV28 TGTGCCAGCAGTGGGCCAAACTCGGCTTTCTTT CASSGPNSAFF
. TRBJ2-7 14 TRBD1 TRBV11-3 TGTGCCAGCAGCCCGGGACAGGGATCGGACGAGCAGTACTTC CASSPGQGSDEQYF
. TRBJ1-3 13 . TRBV28 TGTGCCAGCAGTTTCGGAGAGGCAGACACCATATATTTT CASSFGEADTIYF
. TRBJ2-5 15 . TRBV18 TGTGCCAGCTCCTTACAAGGGAGAGGGTCAGAGACCCAGTACTTC CASSLQGRGSETQYF
once TRBJ1-6 15 . TRBV7-9 TGTGCCAGCAGCCCCCCGATCGAGGCTGGCTCACCCCTCCACTTT CASSPPIEAGSPLHF
. TRBJ2-7 18 TRBD2 TRBV5-4 TGTGCCAGCAGCTTTGTTCTGAACCCTAGCGGGAGTGTAGACGAGCAGTACTTC CASSFVLNPSGSVDEQYF
. TRBJ1-2 15 TRBD1 TRBV7-2 TGTGCCAGCAGCTCGCAGGGGGCTAATAACTATGGCTACACCTTC CASSSQGANNYGYTF
. TRBJ2-3 15 TRBD2 TRBV6-4 TGTGCCAGCAGTGACGGAGCGGGGAGCACAGATACGCAGTATTTT CASSDGAGSTDTQYF
. TRBJ1-1 14 . TRBV5-4 TGTGCCAGCAGCCCTGGCCACCCGAACACTGAAGCTTTCTTT CASSPGHPNTEAFF
. TRBJ1-1 13 . TRBV18 TGTGCCAGCTCTATCGGGTCGAACACTGAAGCTTTCTTT CASSIGSNTEAFF
. TRBJ1-4 14 . TRBV27 TGTGCCAGCAGTTTGGGGCGGATGAATGAAAAACTGTTTTTT CASSLGRMNEKLFF
. TRBJ1-1 15 . TRBV29-1 TGCAGCGTTGTGGGTTATCGACAGGCGAACACTGAAGCTTTCTTT CSVVGYRQANTEAFF
. TRBJ2-2 16 TRBD2 TRBV11-2 TGTGCCAGCAGGTCTCCCGGACTAGGAATCACCGGGGAGCTGTTTTTT CASRSPGLGITGELFF
. TRBJ2-1 16 . TRBV18 TGTGCCAGCTCACCACCGAATACTCGCGTCCACAATGAGCAGTTCTTC CASSPPNTRVHNEQFF
. TRBJ1-4 15 . TRBV14 TGTGCCAGCAGCCCTCGGCAGGGGATAAATGAAAAACTGTTTTTT CASSPRQGINEKLFF
. TRBJ2-2 15 . TRBV9 TGTGCCAGCAGCCCCCCAGGGGGGTTTACCGGGGAGCTGTTTTTT CASSPPGGFTGELFF
. TRBJ1-3 18 TRBD1 TRBV29-1 TGCAGCGTTGTTGTACCGGGACAGGAGAAATTCTTCGGAAACACCATATATTTT CSVVVPGQEKFFGNTIYF
. TRBJ2-1 15 TRBD2 TRBV6-4 TGTGCCAGCAGTGACAGACTAGCGGGGTACAATGAGCAGTTCTTC CASSDRLAGYNEQFF
few TRBJ2-5 15 . TRBV27 TGTGCCAGCAGTTTATCGCTAGCGGCACAGGGGGCCCAGTACTTC CASSLSLAAQGAQYF
. TRBJ2-2 16 TRBD1 TRBV28 TGTGCCAGCAGGCTCCGGGACAGGGGGATGGCCGGGGAGCTGTTTTTT CASRLRDRGMAGELFF
. TRBJ1-1 12 . TRBV28 TGTGCCAGCAGTTCCACAGGGACTGAAGCTTTCTTT CASSSTGTEAFF